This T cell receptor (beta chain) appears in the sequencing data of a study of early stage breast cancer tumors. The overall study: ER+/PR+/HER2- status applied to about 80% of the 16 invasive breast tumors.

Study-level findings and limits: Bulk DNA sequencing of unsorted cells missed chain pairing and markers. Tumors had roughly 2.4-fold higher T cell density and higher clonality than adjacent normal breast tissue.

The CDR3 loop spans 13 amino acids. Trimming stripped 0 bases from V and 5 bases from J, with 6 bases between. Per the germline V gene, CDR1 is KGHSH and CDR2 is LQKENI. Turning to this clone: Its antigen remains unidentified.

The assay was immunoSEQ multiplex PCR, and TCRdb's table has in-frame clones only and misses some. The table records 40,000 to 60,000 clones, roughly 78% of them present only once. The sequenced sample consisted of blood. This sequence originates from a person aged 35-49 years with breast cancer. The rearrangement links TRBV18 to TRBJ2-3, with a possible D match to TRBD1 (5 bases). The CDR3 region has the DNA TGTGCCAGCTCACCACCGGGGCGAGATACGCAGTATTTT. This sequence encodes CASSPPGRDTQYF.